These 22 T cell receptor beta chains were sequenced from one sample in a study of T-cell reconstitution after alpha-beta-depleted transplantation in children. The library targeted TCRbeta and was prepared with unique molecular identifiers. TCRdb fed the PCR reads into MiXCR, producing one record per CDR3 protein. The sample contains about 360,000 distinct CDR3 sequences, about 14% of which appear only once. This material consisted of PBMCs, taken from the stem cell graft. The receptor source for this set is a human donor who donated a stem cell graft to a child with Fanconi anemia.

This clonotype was detected a few times. The V call is TRBV13, the J call TRBJ2-5; D is unclear. V shed 5 bases and J shed 4 bases, with 17 bases lying between them. The CDR3 consists of 15 residues. Germline loops: CDR1 PRHDT, CDR2 FYEKMQ (reference sequence). This CDR3 is CASSLRDLSGETQYF. The CDR3 DNA reads as TGTGCCAGCAGCCTACGCGACCTCTCAGGAGAGACCCAGTACTTC.

This clonotype was detected only a few times. The chain employs TRBV7-2 and TRBJ2-7; no firm D call. Germline V gene data show CDR1 as SGHTA and CDR2 as FQGNSA. The V and J ends lost 1 base and 0 bases respectively, with 10 bases between them. This CDR3 has 15 amino acids. CDR3 in DNA: TGTGCCAGCAGCTTAGGAACAAGGCTCTCCTACGAGCAGTACTTC. Translation: CASSLGTRLSYEQYF.

V usage is TRBV7-2 and J usage is TRBJ2-2; D remains unclear. V was trimmed by 3 bases and J by 0 bases, leaving 11 bases between them. The V gene's germline CDR1 is SGHTA and CDR2 FQGNSA. CDR3 size: 16 residues. CDR3 protein: CASSFQALANTGELFF. CDR3 in DNA: TGTGCCAGCAGCTTCCAGGCCCTTGCGAACACCGGGGAGCTGTTTTTT.

This clonotype was seen a single time. With a much larger clone just one base away, this may be a read error. CDR3 in DNA: TGCGCCAGCAGCTCCTACCCGGGACAGAATTCACCCCTCCGCTTT. This codes for CASSSYPGQNSPLRF. This chain links TRBV5-1 with TRBJ1-6, with TRBD1 identical over 7 bases. CDR3 size: 15 residues. Germline V gene sequence: CDR1 SGHRS, CDR2 YFSETQ.

The chain recombines TRBV11-2 with TRBJ1-4; TRBD1 is a possible D gene (5 bases). The V end was cut by 5 bases, the J end by 4 bases, with 11 bases between. Germline CDR1 is SGHAT and CDR2 is FQNNGV. The CDR3 extends over 14 amino acids. The chain's CDR3 is CASSSRGDNEKLFF. The CDR3, as DNA: TGTGCCAGCAGCAGCCGGGGCGATAATGAAAAACTGTTTTTT. Together with reference TRBV11-2 and TRBJ1-4, the CDR3 gives the full variable domain: EAGVAQSPRYKIIEKRQSVAFWCNPISGHATLYWYQQILGQGPKLLIQFQNNGVVDDSQLPKDRFSAERLKGVDSTLKIQPAKLEDSAVYLCASSSRGDNEKLFFGSGTQLSVL.

The rearrangement joins TRBV3-1 to TRBJ2-1; D is unclear. Germline V lookup: CDR1 LGHDT, CDR2 YNNKEL (reference sequence). Trimming shortened V by 1 base and J by 7 bases, and 8 bases separated the two germline ends. The CDR3 has 13 residues. CDR3: CASSQGTVNEQFF. The DNA for the CDR3 is TGTGCCAGCAGCCAAGGAACGGTTAATGAGCAGTTCTTC.

A few counts support this clonotype. The rearrangement joins TRBV11-2 to TRBJ2-3, with TRBD2 as a possible D gene (6 bases). This CDR3 comprises 13 residues. The germline gives CDR1 SGHAT, CDR2 FQNNGV. V gave up 1 base and J gave up 8 bases, with 10 bases separating them. The CDR3 protein is CASSLAGDPTQYF. Written as DNA, the CDR3 is TGTGCCAGCAGCTTAGCGGGGGACCCTACGCAGTATTTT. The full variable domain, rest sourced from reference TRBV11-2 and TRBJ2-3, is EAGVAQSPRYKIIEKRQSVAFWCNPISGHATLYWYQQILGQGPKLLIQFQNNGVVDDSQLPKDRFSAERLKGVDSTLKIQPAKLEDSAVYLCASSLAGDPTQYFGPGTRLTVL.

The table lists this clonotype with many counts. The V call is TRBV7-2, the J call TRBJ1-2; maybe TRBD1 (6 bases). This CDR3 contains 14 residues. Trimming removed 2 bases from V and 6 bases from J, with 13 bases in between. CDR1 and CDR2 (germline): SGHTA, FQGNSA. The CDR3 bases are TGTGCCAGCAGCTTACGCGGGGGGCTCGATGGCTACACCTTC. Translation gives CASSLRGGLDGYTF.

This clonotype was observed a few times. V is TRBV12-5 and J is TRBJ2-1, with TRBD1 matching 9 bases. The length of the CDR3 is 14 residues. V lost 2 bases to trimming and J lost 7 bases; unmatched junction nucleotides: 3. The germline CDR1 and CDR2 sequences are LGHNT and FRNRAP. CDR3 sequence: CASGLPTGGNEQFF. In DNA form, the CDR3 reads TGTGCTAGTGGTTTGCCGACAGGGGGGAATGAGCAGTTCTTC.

The gene calls are TRBV11-2 and TRBJ1-1, with 9 positions matching TRBD1. From germline, CDR1 is SGHAT and CDR2 FQNNGV. Trimming took 3 bases from V and 11 from J; bases not matched to a gene: 13. The CDR3 runs 15 residues. The CDR3 DNA reads as TGTGCCAGCAGCTTTAACAGGGGGCGTCTCTCGACGGCTTTCTTT. Its protein product is CASSFNRGRLSTAFF.

The V and J genes are TRBV6-1 and TRBJ1-2, with D possibly being TRBD1 (6 bases). This CDR3 contains 15 residues. CDR1 MNHNS and CDR2 SASEGT come from the germline V gene. Trimming left V 6 bases short and J 4 bases short, with 18 bases between. DNA for the CDR3: TGTGCCAGCAGCCCAACGGGGGCTGTACGCTATGGCTACACCTTC. This encodes CASSPTGAVRYGYTF.

V usage is TRBV20-1 and J usage is TRBJ1-5; D possibly corresponds to TRBD1 (5 bases). Trimming removed 1 base from V and 0 bases from J, with 10 bases in between. This CDR3 is 15 amino acids long. From germline, CDR1 is DFQATT and CDR2 SNEGSKA (reference sequence). CDR3 in DNA: TGCAGTGCTAGAGCGGCAGGGCTTAGCAATCAGCCCCAGCATTTT. This encodes CSARAAGLSNQPQHF.

This clonotype was picked up a small number of times. V is TRBV7-8 and J is TRBJ2-2; D is uncertain. V dropped 5 bases and J dropped 8 bases, with 9 bases sitting between them. Germline CDR1 reads SGHVS; CDR2 reads FQNEAQ. The CDR3 extends over 12 amino acids. The CDR3 protein is CASSHWAGELFF. The DNA of the CDR3 is TGTGCCAGCAGCCATTGGGCTGGGGAGCTGTTTTTT. Using reference TRBV7-8 and TRBJ2-2 for the parts outside the CDR3, the full variable domain is GAGVSQSPRYKVAKRGQDVALRCDPISGHVSLFWYQQALGQGPEFLTYFQNEAQLDKSGLPSDRFFAERPEGSVSTLKIQRTQQEDSAVYLCASSHWAGELFFGEGSRLTVL.

The rearrangement joins TRBV5-1 to TRBJ2-2; 8 bases are shared with TRBD1. Germline loops: CDR1 SGHRS, CDR2 YFSETQ. V lost 4 bases and J lost 3; bases outside the gene matches: 5. The CDR3 loop spans 15 amino acids. The CDR3 loop reads CASSDQTGDTGELFF. As DNA, the CDR3 is TGCGCCAGCAGCGACCAGACAGGGGACACCGGGGAGCTGTTTTTT. Full variable domain (rest looked up from reference TRBV5-1 and TRBJ2-2): KAGVTQTPRYLIKTRGQQVTLSCSPISGHRSVSWYQQTPGQGLQFLFEYFSETQRNKGNFPGRFSGRQFSNSRSEMNVSTLELGDSALYLCASSDQTGDTGELFFGEGSRLTVL.

The rearrangement links TRBV20-1 to TRBJ2-1; D is perhaps TRBD1 (5 bases). The CDR3 is made up of 13 amino acids. The V and J ends lost 5 bases and 10 bases respectively, with 18 bases between them. Per germline, CDR1 DFQATT and CDR2 SNEGSKA (reference sequence). CDR3 residues: CSASSRDFREQFF. The CDR3 DNA sequence: TGCAGTGCTTCCTCCAGGGATTTCCGGGAGCAGTTCTTC.

The chain is built from TRBV11-2 and TRBJ2-7; 10 bases align to TRBD1. The V segment lost 1 base and the J segment 6 bases; nucleotides outside the gene matches: 3. The CDR3 has 14 amino acids. Per the germline V gene, CDR1 is SGHAT and CDR2 is FQNNGV. Written as DNA, the CDR3 is TGTGCCAGCAGCTTAGCGACAGGGGGCCGCGAGCAGTACTTC. This gives the protein CASSLATGGREQYF.

A few counts support this clonotype. The chain links TRBV9 to TRBJ2-3, with 9 bases that match TRBD2. With V trimmed by 0 bases and J by 2 bases, 7 bases remained unmatched. The CDR3 covers 17 residues. CDR1 and CDR2 from the germline V gene are SGDLS and YYNGEE. CDR3 bases: TGTGCCAGCAGCGTAGCTCCAGCGGGGGGTCTCACAGATACGCAGTATTTT. Translating gives CASSVAPAGGLTDTQYF.

This clonotype was seen more than once but under ten times. The gene calls are TRBV6-1 and TRBJ1-2; D is perhaps TRBD1 (5 bases). From germline, CDR1 is MNHNS and CDR2 SASEGT. The CDR3 consists of 15 residues. V lost 7 bases, J lost 0 bases, and 15 bases lay in between. For the CDR3, the DNA is TGTGCCAGCATTCCTAGGGGCAGCTCTAACTATGGCTACACCTTC. Protein product: CASIPRGSSNYGYTF.

This clonotype has more than one count but fewer than ten. The CDR3 is CATSRDPPNRDGYTF. The CDR3 bases are TGTGCCACCAGCAGAGATCCCCCTAACAGGGATGGCTACACCTTC. The chain is built from TRBV15 and TRBJ1-2, with a tentative D call TRBD1 (6 bases). Germline V lookup: CDR1 LNHNV, CDR2 YYDKDF (reference sequence). The CDR3 totals 15 residues. Trimming took 0 bases from V and 6 from J, leaving 14 bases between them. The full variable domain, completed using reference TRBV15 and TRBJ1-2, is DAMVIQNPRYQVTQFGKPVTLSCSQTLNHNVMYWYQQKSSQAPKLLFHYYDKDFNNEADTPDNFQSRRPNTSFCFLDIRSPGLGDTAMYLCATSRDPPNRDGYTFGSGTRLTVV.

The chain links TRBV10-3 to TRBJ2-3, with 7 positions matching TRBD2. Germline CDR1 is ENHRY and CDR2 is SYGVKD. Trimming at V came to 10 bases and at J to 5 bases, leaving 12 bases not matched to a gene. This CDR3 has 14 amino acids. The CDR3 DNA reads as TGTGCCACCAGACCTGAGCGGGGCCAAGATACGCAGTATTTT. Its protein product is CATRPERGQDTQYF.

This chain joins TRBV5-6 and TRBJ2-2, with D possibly matching TRBD2 (5 bases). Trimming took off 6 bases at V and 5 bases at J, with 17 bases between the two ends. The CDR3 covers 15 residues. Germline assignment: CDR1 SGHDT and CDR2 YYEEEE. The CDR3 DNA is TGTGCCAGCACCATTAGCTGGGAGATGACCGGGGAGCTGTTTTTT. This sequence encodes CASTISWEMTGELFF.

This clonotype showed up just a few times. The chain links TRBV20-1 to TRBJ1-1; D is uncertain. The germline V gene has CDR1 DFQATT and CDR2 SNEGSKA (reference sequence). The germline V and J ends were trimmed by 3 bases and 1 base, with 6 bases remaining between them. The CDR3 contains 12 residues. The chain's CDR3 is CSARERNTEAFF. The CDR3 DNA is TGCAGTGCTAGGGAGCGGAACACTGAAGCTTTCTTT.